The 29 T cell receptor beta chains below all came from one sample that was sequenced in a study of T cells in localized non-small cell lung cancer (dated by TCRdb to 2019 to 2021). The library was prepared using the immunoSEQ multiplex PCR assay. This immuneACCESS table, as held by TCRdb, lists in-frame sequences with V and J called but not all clones. Of the missing ones, under half trace to an unresolved V gene in checked studies; the others have no known cause. This sample comprises over 30,000 clones, 70% to 90% of them detected only once. Of the sample, approximately 4% falls within the top ten clones. The sample consisted of peripheral blood, taken before any cancer treatment. All receptors come from a male donor older than 55 with stage III lung adenocarcinoma.

With regard to this clone: The junction departs from germline at one end; a sequencing error may be responsible. This chain uses TRBV7-8 with TRBJ1-5; TRBD1 matches at 7 bases. The V gene's germline CDR1 is SGHVS and CDR2 FQNEAQ. The CDR3 totals 14 residues. The CDR3 reads CASTLGNRGEPQHF. CDR3 nucleotides: TGTGCCAGCACCTTAGGGAACAGGGGTGAGCCCCAGCATTTT. Variable domain in full (rest from reference TRBV7-8 and TRBJ1-5): GAGVSQSPRYKVAKRGQDVALRCDPISGHVSLFWYQQALGQGPEFLTYFQNEAQLDKSGLPSDRFFAERPEGSVSTLKIQRTQQEDSAVYLCASTLGNRGEPQHFGDGTRLSIL.

The V and J genes are TRBV6-1 and TRBJ2-3; D is possibly TRBD1 (6 bases). V shed 9 bases and J shed 2 bases, with 9 bases lying between them. Germline values: CDR1 MNHNS, CDR2 SASEGT. CDR3 length: 12 amino acids. The CDR3 region has the DNA TGTGCCAGTGGACAGTACACAGATACGCAGTATTTT. Protein: CASGQYTDTQYF.

The V gene is TRBV7-2, the J gene TRBJ2-7, with D perhaps matching TRBD1 or TRBD2 (5 bases each). Deletions cut 2 bases from V and 4 bases from J, with 12 bases between. This CDR3 region has 14 residues. The germline V gene encodes CDR1 SGHTA and CDR2 FQGNSA. CDR3 protein: CASSLLWGTYEQYF. CDR3 nucleotides: TGTGCCAGCAGCTTACTCTGGGGGACGTACGAGCAGTACTTC.

V gene TRBV6-5 combines with J gene TRBJ1-5; D may be TRBD1 (5 bases). This CDR3 comprises 14 residues. Trimming cost V 6 bases and J 6 bases, with 15 bases left between them. In germline, CDR1 is MNHEY, CDR2 SVGAGI. CDR3 sequence (DNA): TGTGCCAGCAGAAGCCTGGGACGGGGTCAGCCCCAGCATTTT. Translation: CASRSLGRGQPQHF.

The chain joins TRBV5-4 to TRBJ2-5; TRBD2 agrees at 14 bases. In germline, CDR1 is SGHNT, CDR2 YYREEE (reference sequence). The CDR3 is made up of 15 amino acids. V lost 4 bases to trimming and J lost 3 bases; unmatched junction nucleotides: 2. The CDR3 region is CASSPGLAGEETQYF. CDR3 DNA: TGTGCCAGCAGCCCGGGACTAGCGGGGGAAGAGACCCAGTACTTC.

The chain employs TRBV9 and TRBJ2-5; no firm D call. CDR1 is SGDLS and CDR2 is YYNGEE in the germline V gene. V was clipped by 4 bases and J by 1 base, with 8 bases between them. CDR3 length: 13 residues. CDR3 nucleotide sequence: TGTGCCAGCAGCCCGAGCCGCCAAGAGACCCAGTACTTC. Protein sequence: CASSPSRQETQYF.

The chain is built from TRBV29-1 and TRBJ2-2; D remains ambiguous. The V and J ends lost 5 bases and 4 bases respectively, with 17 bases between them. The germline CDR1 and CDR2 sequences are SQVTM and ANQGSEA. The CDR3 covers 15 residues. CDR3 bases: TGCAGCGTTCGTCAGGCCGAACCGGGCACCGGGGAGCTGTTTTTT. It yields the protein CSVRQAEPGTGELFF.

The genes are TRBV7-3 and TRBJ2-3; 9 bases agree with TRBD1. V shed 5 bases, J shed 3 bases, and the junction held 3 bases outside the gene matches. The CDR3 loop spans 14 amino acids. Germline CDR1 is SGHTA and CDR2 is FQGTGA. CDR3 loop: CASSHDRGTDTQYF. In nucleotides, the CDR3 is TGTGCCAGCAGCCACGACAGGGGGACAGATACGCAGTATTTT.

J is TRBJ2-3 and V is TRBV6-1; unclear D gene. This CDR3 has 11 amino acids. V was cut by 6 bases and J by 4 bases, with 5 bases left in between. Germline V gene sequence: CDR1 MNHNS, CDR2 SASEGT. This CDR3 is CASSSPDTQYF. CDR3 in DNA: TGTGCCAGCAGCTCACCAGATACGCAGTATTTT.

V gene TRBV5-1 combines with J gene TRBJ1-3; D unclear. The V end was cut by 0 bases, the J end by 3 bases, with 4 bases between. In germline, CDR1 is SGHRS, CDR2 YFSETQ. This CDR3 contains 13 residues. CDR3 sequence (DNA): TGCGCCAGCAGCTTGGCAGTTGGAAACACCATATATTTT. This sequence encodes CASSLAVGNTIYF.

The rearrangement joins TRBV5-6 to TRBJ1-1, with 9 bases fitting TRBD1. Germline V gene data show CDR1 as SGHDT and CDR2 as YYEEEE. V shed 4 bases and J 11 bases; nucleotides not matched to a gene: 18. There are 16 residues in the CDR3. Written as DNA, the CDR3 is TGTGCCAGCAGCGACCGACGAACCGGGACAGGGCTCTTGGCTTTCTTT. It is translated as CASSDRRTGTGLLAFF.

V usage is TRBV9 and J usage is TRBJ1-6, with D maybe TRBD1 (5 bases). The ends were cut back, 0 bases at V and 11 bases at J, with 18 bases in the middle. The CDR3 has 16 amino acids. The germline V gene has CDR1 SGDLS and CDR2 YYNGEE. The CDR3 nucleotides read TGTGCCAGCAGCGTAGCCGAAGGGGTCCGCCAAGCACCCCTCCACTTT. Translation: CASSVAEGVRQAPLHF.

V and J are TRBV6-6 and TRBJ1-1; possible D gene TRBD1, 5 bases. Trimming removed 6 bases from V and 0 bases from J, with 17 bases in between. Germline V gives CDR1 MNHNY, CDR2 SVGAGI (reference sequence). This CDR3 spans 16 amino acids. CDR3 sequence reads: CASRPSGRFMNTEAFF. The CDR3 bases are TGTGCCAGCAGGCCCTCGGGGCGCTTCATGAACACTGAAGCTTTCTTT.

The chain carries TRBV16 and TRBJ1-3; D is unresolved. CDR1 is KGHSY, CDR2 FQNENV, per germline. Deletions cut 3 bases from V and 0 bases from J, with 6 bases between. This CDR3 has 14 residues. The CDR3 bases are TGTGCCAGCAGCCAGGGGAACTCTGGAAACACCATATATTTT. Encoded protein: CASSQGNSGNTIYF.

This chain's CDR3 is CAIATDMNTEAFF. For the CDR3, the DNA is TGTGCCATCGCGACGGATATGAACACTGAAGCTTTCTTT. The chain joins TRBV10-3 to TRBJ1-1; D uncertain. Germline V CDR1 and CDR2: ENHRY, SYGVKD. Trimming took 8 bases from V and 0 from J, leaving 10 bases between them. The CDR3 contains 13 residues.

The J gene is TRBJ2-5, the V gene TRBV9; 8 bases match TRBD1. Per germline, CDR1 SGDLS and CDR2 YYNGEE. The CDR3 sequence is 15 residues long. The V and J ends lost 4 bases and 5 bases, in that order; junction bases with no gene match: 10. CDR3 DNA: TGTGCCAGCAGCCCCGATCCAGGGGGCTTGGAGACCCAGTACTTC. Its protein product is CASSPDPGGLETQYF.

The rearrangement joins TRBV7-8 to TRBJ1-5; TRBD1 agrees at 8 bases. Trimming at V came to 5 bases and at J to 6 bases, leaving 9 bases not matched to a gene. The CDR3 totals 15 residues. Germline V gives CDR1 SGHVS, CDR2 FQNEAQ. CDR3 sequence: CASSLAGGVVQPQHF. CDR3 in DNA: TGTGCCAGCAGCCTCGCAGGGGGCGTCGTTCAGCCCCAGCATTTT. The full variable domain, rest sourced from reference TRBV7-8 and TRBJ1-5, is GAGVSQSPRYKVAKRGQDVALRCDPISGHVSLFWYQQALGQGPEFLTYFQNEAQLDKSGLPSDRFFAERPEGSVSTLKIQRTQQEDSAVYLCASSLAGGVVQPQHFGDGTRLSIL.

The rearrangement links TRBV5-4 to TRBJ2-1; tentatively, D is TRBD1 (6 bases). The germline V gene encodes CDR1 SGHNT and CDR2 YYREEE (reference sequence). Trimming removed 4 bases from V and 6 bases from J, with 17 bases in between. This CDR3 has 15 amino acids. The CDR3 nucleotides are TGTGCCAGCAGCCCAAACCTACAGGGCACCAATGAGCAGTTCTTC. Protein product: CASSPNLQGTNEQFF.

This clone appeared a few times. The germline gene is not matched at one end of the junction; a read error may be the cause. The genes are TRBV14 and TRBJ1-3, with D unresolved. Germline CDR1 SGHDN, CDR2 FVKESK. The CDR3 consists of 12 residues. In DNA, the CDR3 is TGTGCCAGCAGCCAAGATCTCGAGACCTTGGGTTTT. Its translation: CASSQDLETLGF.

The chain couples TRBV9 to TRBJ1-5, with TRBD1 identical over 9 bases. Germline CDR1 reads SGDLS; CDR2 reads YYNGEE. J was trimmed by 5 bases and V by 6 bases; bases with no gene match: 6. The CDR3 has 14 residues. CDR3 nucleotides: TGTGCCAGCAACACAGGGGGCACCGATCAGCCCCAGCATTTT. It codes for CASNTGGTDQPQHF.

The chain links TRBV15 to TRBJ1-1; the D is unclear. Germline V lookup: CDR1 LNHNV, CDR2 YYDKDF (reference sequence). The V end was cut by 0 bases, the J end by 8 bases, with 16 bases between. This CDR3 has 15 amino acids. CDR3: CATSRDPTLKGEAFF. The CDR3 nucleotides are TGTGCCACCAGCAGAGATCCAACCCTAAAGGGCGAAGCTTTCTTT.

V is TRBV9 and J is TRBJ2-3; 8 bases are shared with TRBD2. Trimming at V came to 0 bases and at J to 8 bases, leaving 11 bases not matched to a gene. Germline-derived CDR1 and CDR2 are SGDLS and YYNGEE. This CDR3 has 16 residues. This chain's CDR3 is CASSVADGGVSSTQYF. CDR3 in DNA: TGTGCCAGCAGCGTAGCTGACGGGGGGGTCTCGTCTACGCAGTATTTT.

The CDR3 DNA reads TGTGCCAGCAGCTTTCTCACCGGCTCCTACGAGCAGTACTTC. The encoded protein is CASSFLTGSYEQYF. V usage is TRBV5-4 and J usage is TRBJ2-7; D not certain. The CDR3 is made up of 14 amino acids. CDR1 and CDR2 from the germline V gene are SGHNT and YYREEE (reference sequence). V lost 2 bases, J lost 0 bases, and 9 bases lay in between. Together with reference TRBV5-4 and TRBJ2-7, the CDR3 gives the full variable domain: ETGVTQSPTHLIKTRGQQVTLRCSSQSGHNTVSWYQQALGQGPQFIFQYYREEENGRGNFPPRFSGLQFPNYSSELNVNALELDDSALYLCASSFLTGSYEQYFGPGTRLTVT.

J is TRBJ1-5 and V is TRBV2; unclear D gene. Trimming cost V 6 bases and J 5 bases, with 11 bases left between them. The CDR3 consists of 13 residues. Germline V gene lookup returns CDR1 SNHLY and CDR2 FYNNEI. CDR3 sequence (DNA): TGTGCCAGCAGGGCCGCCGTGGATCAGCCCCAGCATTTT. This sequence encodes CASRAAVDQPQHF.

With regard to this clone: The junction departs from germline at one end; a sequencing error may be responsible. Distinct nucleotide sequences in the sample also encode this CDR3. This chain joins TRBV5-4 and TRBJ2-3; D possibly corresponds to TRBD2 (5 bases). The CDR3 contains 15 residues. Germline CDR1 SGHNT, CDR2 YYREEE (reference sequence). CDR3 sequence reads: CASSVDLSSTDTQYF. As DNA, the CDR3 is TGTGCCAGCAGCGTGGACTTATCTAGCACAGATACACAGTATTTT. Full variable domain (outside the CDR3, taken from reference TRBV5-4 and TRBJ2-3): ETGVTQSPTHLIKTRGQQVTLRCSSQSGHNTVSWYQQALGQGPQFIFQYYREEENGRGNFPPRFSGLQFPNYSSELNVNALELDDSALYLCASSVDLSSTDTQYFGPGTRLTVL.

The V gene is TRBV14, the J gene TRBJ2-5, with D unresolved. Germline CDR1 reads SGHDN; CDR2 reads FVKESK. The V end lost 0 bases, the J end lost 5 bases, and 16 bases lay between the germline ends. This CDR3 is built from 16 residues. The chain's CDR3 is CASSQEWIRSWETQYF. In DNA, the CDR3 is TGTGCCAGCAGCCAAGAATGGATTAGGTCTTGGGAGACCCAGTACTTC.

This chain joins TRBV5-1 and TRBJ2-6; D unclear. The CDR3 sequence is 16 residues long. Deletions cut 7 bases from V and 0 bases from J, with 14 bases between. CDR1 is SGHRS, CDR2 YFSETQ, per germline. The CDR3 sequence: CASQIPEASGANVLTF. For the CDR3, the DNA is TGCGCCAGCCAGATTCCGGAAGCCTCTGGGGCCAACGTCCTGACTTTC.

This chain links TRBV5-1 with TRBJ1-6, with 10 bases aligning to TRBD1. CDR1 and CDR2 from the germline V gene are SGHRS and YFSETQ. V lost 3 bases and J lost 8; bases outside the gene matches: 5. The CDR3 runs to 15 residues. The CDR3 here is CASSSGTGEDSPLHF. In DNA form, the CDR3 reads TGCGCCAGCAGCTCCGGGACAGGGGAGGATTCACCCCTCCACTTT.

V is TRBV6-6 and J is TRBJ2-7; D call uncertain. V lost 2 bases, J lost 2 bases, and 13 bases lay in between. CDR1 is MNHNY and CDR2 is SVGAGI in the germline V gene (reference sequence). The CDR3 has 15 residues. The CDR3 region has the DNA TGTGCCAGCAGTTACGAAGGCCCCGGTCCCTACGAGCAGTACTTC. Protein: CASSYEGPGPYEQYF.